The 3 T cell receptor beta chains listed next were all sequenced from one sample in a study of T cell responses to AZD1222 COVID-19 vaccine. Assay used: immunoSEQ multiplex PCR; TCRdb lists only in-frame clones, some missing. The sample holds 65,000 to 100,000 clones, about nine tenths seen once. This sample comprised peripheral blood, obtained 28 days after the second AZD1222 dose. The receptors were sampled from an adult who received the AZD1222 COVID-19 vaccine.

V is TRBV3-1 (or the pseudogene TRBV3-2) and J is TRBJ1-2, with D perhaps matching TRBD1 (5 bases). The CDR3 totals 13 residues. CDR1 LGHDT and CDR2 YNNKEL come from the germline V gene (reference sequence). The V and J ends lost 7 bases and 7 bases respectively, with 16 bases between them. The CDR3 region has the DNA TGTGCCAGCACCAAGCCCGGGGCCCGTGGCTACACCTTC. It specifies CASTKPGARGYTF.

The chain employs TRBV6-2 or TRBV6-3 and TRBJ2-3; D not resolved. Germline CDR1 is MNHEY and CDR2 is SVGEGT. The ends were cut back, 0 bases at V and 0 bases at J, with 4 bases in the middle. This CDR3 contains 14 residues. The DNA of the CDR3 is TGTGCCAGCAGTTACTCGACTAGCACAGATACGCAGTATTTT. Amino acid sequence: CASSYSTSTDTQYF.

CDR3 bases: TGTGCCAACCTTAGGGGCGGGGCCAACCCCAACGAGCAGTACTTC. Its translation: CANLRGGANPNEQYF. The rearrangement uses TRBV3-1 (or the pseudogene TRBV3-2) and TRBJ2-7, with D maybe TRBD2 (6 bases). V gave up 10 bases and J gave up 5 bases, with 24 bases separating them. The V gene's germline CDR1 is LGHDT and CDR2 YNNKEL (reference sequence). The CDR3 spans 15 residues.